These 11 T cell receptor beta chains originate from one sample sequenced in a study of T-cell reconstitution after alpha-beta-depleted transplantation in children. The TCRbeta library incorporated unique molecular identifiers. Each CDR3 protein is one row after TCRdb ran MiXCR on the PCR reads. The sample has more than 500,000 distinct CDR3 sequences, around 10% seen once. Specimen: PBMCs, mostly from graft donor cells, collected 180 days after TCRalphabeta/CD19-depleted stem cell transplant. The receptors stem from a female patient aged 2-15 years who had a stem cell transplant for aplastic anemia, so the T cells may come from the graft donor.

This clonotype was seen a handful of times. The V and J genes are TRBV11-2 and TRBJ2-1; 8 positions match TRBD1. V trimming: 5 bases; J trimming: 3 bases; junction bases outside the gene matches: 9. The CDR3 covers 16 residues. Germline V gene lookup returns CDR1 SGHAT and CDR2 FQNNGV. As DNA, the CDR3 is TGTGCCAGCAGCCCCGGACAGGGAGTGGTCTACAATGAGCAGTTCTTC. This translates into CASSPGQGVVYNEQFF.

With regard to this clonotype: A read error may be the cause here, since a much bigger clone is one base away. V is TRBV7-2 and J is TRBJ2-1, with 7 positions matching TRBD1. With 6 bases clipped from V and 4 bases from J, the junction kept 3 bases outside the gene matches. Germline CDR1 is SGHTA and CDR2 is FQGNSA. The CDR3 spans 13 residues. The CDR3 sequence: CASRVQGYNEQFF. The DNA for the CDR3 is TGTGCCAGCAGAGTACAGGGGTACAATGAGCAGTTCTTC.

The CDR3 region is CASSQDRTSTYEQYF. CDR3 DNA sequence: TGCGCCAGCAGCCAAGATCGTACTAGCACCTACGAGCAGTACTTC. This chain uses TRBV4-3 with TRBJ2-7; perhaps TRBD2 as D (6 bases). Between the trimmed V and J ends, which lost 0 bases and 2 bases, there was a span of 11 bases. The CDR3 runs 15 residues. Per germline, CDR1 LGHNA and CDR2 YSLEER.

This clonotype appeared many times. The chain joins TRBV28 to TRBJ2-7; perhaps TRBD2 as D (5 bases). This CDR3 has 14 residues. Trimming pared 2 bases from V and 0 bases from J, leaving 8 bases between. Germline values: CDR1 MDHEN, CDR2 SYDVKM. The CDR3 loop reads CASSLRDLSYEQYF. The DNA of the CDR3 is TGTGCCAGCAGTTTACGGGATCTCTCCTACGAGCAGTACTTC.

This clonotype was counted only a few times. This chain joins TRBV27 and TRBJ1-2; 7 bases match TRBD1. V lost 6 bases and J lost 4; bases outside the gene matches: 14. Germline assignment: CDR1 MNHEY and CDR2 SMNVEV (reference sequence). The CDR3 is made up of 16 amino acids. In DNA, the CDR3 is TGTGCCAGCAGCTTAGGGGGCAGGATTTGGCTCTATGGCTACACCTTC. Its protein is CASSLGGRIWLYGYTF.

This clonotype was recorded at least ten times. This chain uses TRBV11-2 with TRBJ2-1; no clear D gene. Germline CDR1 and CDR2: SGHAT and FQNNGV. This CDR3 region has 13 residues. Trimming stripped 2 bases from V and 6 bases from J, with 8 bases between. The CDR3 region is CASSLSLGNEQFF. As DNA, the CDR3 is TGTGCCAGCAGCTTATCCCTAGGCAATGAGCAGTTCTTC.

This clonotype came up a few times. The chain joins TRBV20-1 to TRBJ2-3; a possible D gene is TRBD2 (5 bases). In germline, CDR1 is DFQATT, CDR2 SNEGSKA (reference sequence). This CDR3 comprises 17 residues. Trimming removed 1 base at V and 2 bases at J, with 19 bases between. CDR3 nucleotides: TGCAGTGCTAGAGTCCCCCATTTCCTAGGACTCACAGATACGCAGTATTTT. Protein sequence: CSARVPHFLGLTDTQYF.

This chain's CDR3 is CAFRDRYTDTQYF. Here the CDR3 DNA reads TGTGCCTTCCGGGACAGGTACACAGATACGCAGTATTTT. The chain has TRBV28 and TRBJ2-3; 8 positions match TRBD1. This CDR3 spans 13 amino acids. The V gene's germline CDR1 is MDHEN and CDR2 SYDVKM. Trimming removed 11 bases from V and 2 bases from J; junction bases left unmatched: 6.

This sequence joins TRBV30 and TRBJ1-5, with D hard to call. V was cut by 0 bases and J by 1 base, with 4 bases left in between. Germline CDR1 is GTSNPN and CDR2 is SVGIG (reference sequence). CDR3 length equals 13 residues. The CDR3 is CAWSVVSNQPQHF. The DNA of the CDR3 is TGTGCCTGGAGTGTGGTGAGCAATCAGCCCCAGCATTTT.

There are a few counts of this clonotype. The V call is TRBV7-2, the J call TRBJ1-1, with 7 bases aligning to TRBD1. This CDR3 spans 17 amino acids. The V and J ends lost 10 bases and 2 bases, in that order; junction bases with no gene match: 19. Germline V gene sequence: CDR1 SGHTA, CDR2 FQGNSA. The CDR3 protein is CAIRGAGKNSFNTEAFF. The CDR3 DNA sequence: TGTGCCATCAGGGGGGCTGGAAAGAATTCTTTTAACACTGAAGCTTTCTTT.

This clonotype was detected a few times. In DNA form, the CDR3 reads TGTGCCAGCAGGCAAACGTCGTTAACCGGGACAGTGAGCTCCTACGAGCAGTACTTC. It encodes CASRQTSLTGTVSSYEQYF. The genes are TRBV11-2 and TRBJ2-7, with 7 bases lining up with TRBD1. The junction had 20 bases not matched to a gene; V was cut back by 6 bases and J by 0 bases. Germline V gives CDR1 SGHAT, CDR2 FQNNGV. The CDR3 covers 19 residues.